This T cell receptor (beta chain) was captured by sequencing in a study of blood T cell dynamics during melanoma immunotherapy. Study overall: Metastatic melanoma patients received first-line pembrolizumab or nivolumab plus ipilimumab.

Findings of the study overall: Disease-control patients' PBMC repertoires became either more clonal or more diverse at W3.

After removal of 3 bases from V and 2 bases from J, the junction contained 9 bases not matched to a gene. The CDR3 is 17 residues long. Germline values: CDR1 MDHEN, CDR2 SYDVKM. Assay: immunoSEQ multiplex PCR; the TCRdb copy retains only in-frame clones and omits some. The sample consists of 17,000 or so clones, approximately 80% of them appearing once. Concerning this clone itself: Its antigen remains unknown.

Time point defined: pre-treatment baseline. This specimen was blood, taken from a patient treated with checkpoint blockade. The TCR comes from a human donor with melanoma. The rearrangement links TRBV28 to TRBJ1-5; the match to TRBD1 covers 8 bases. The CDR3 DNA is TGTGCCAGCAGTTTGTCTCAGGGGGCGGGAGGCAATCAGCCCCAGCATTTT. This gives the protein CASSLSQGAGGNQPQHF.